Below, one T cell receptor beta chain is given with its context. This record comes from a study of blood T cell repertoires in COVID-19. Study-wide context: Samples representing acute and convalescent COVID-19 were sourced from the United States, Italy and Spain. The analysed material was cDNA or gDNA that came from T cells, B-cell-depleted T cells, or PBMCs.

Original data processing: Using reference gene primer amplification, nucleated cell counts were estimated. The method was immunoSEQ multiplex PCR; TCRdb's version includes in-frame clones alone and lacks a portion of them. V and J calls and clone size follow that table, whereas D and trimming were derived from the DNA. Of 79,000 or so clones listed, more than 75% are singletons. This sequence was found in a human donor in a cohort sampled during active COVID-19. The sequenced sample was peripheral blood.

The CDR3 nucleotides read TGCGCCAGCAGCCAAGATACTAGCGGGAGAGGTAATGAGCAGTTCTTC. It yields the protein CASSQDTSGRGNEQFF. The genes are TRBV4-1 and TRBJ2-1, with TRBD2 identical over 11 bases. V shed 0 bases and J 7 bases; nucleotides not matched to a gene: 5. CDR1 is MGHRA and CDR2 is YSYEKL in the germline V gene. The CDR3 runs 16 residues.